One and the same sample provided the 7 T cell receptor beta chains below, sequenced in a study of CD8 T cells in ankylosing spondylitis (dated by TCRdb to between 2016 and 2019). The research as a whole found: A TCR beta motif of roughly 8 highly homologous amino acid variants appeared characteristic of blood from ankylosing spondylitis patients.

Their antigens are not known. Library preparation was by 5' RACE. Data came from an Illumina HiSeq 2500. Using fastp trimming at Q25 and MiXCR clonotype assembly, TCRdb reanalyzed the public sequencing data and kept in-frame beta chains. Each CDR3 protein appears once, grouped with its most common genes and DNA. Across this sample there are 500,000 or so distinct CDR3 sequences, with less than 6% seen only once. Of the sample, roughly 3.5% is held by the ten largest clones. The sequencing input was blood, either unsorted or a sorted T cell fraction (not recorded which). All receptors come from a male donor with ankylosing spondylitis.

This clonotype was recorded at least ten times. The chain joins TRBV20-1 to TRBJ2-3; 8 bases align to TRBD1. Germline lookup yields CDR1 DFQATT and CDR2 SNEGSKA (reference sequence). This CDR3 contains 13 residues. V shed 6 bases and J 6 bases; nucleotides not matched to a gene: 8. CDR3 amino acids: CSARTGTPDTQYF. For the CDR3, the DNA is TGCAGTGCCCGGACAGGGACGCCGGATACGCAGTATTTT.

Ten or more counts support this clonotype. The chain has TRBV6-5 and TRBJ2-5, with TRBD1 matching over 11 bases. Trimming took 2 bases from V and 4 from J; bases not matched to a gene: 0. The CDR3 runs 14 residues. The V gene's germline CDR1 is MNHEY and CDR2 SVGAGI. The CDR3 protein is CASSYGTGGETQYF. CDR3 nucleotide sequence: TGTGCCAGCAGTTACGGGACAGGGGGAGAGACCCAGTACTTC.

This clonotype has ten or more counts. V and J are TRBV4-2 and TRBJ2-1, with 9 bases identical to TRBD1. The CDR3 length is 14 residues. Germline V lookup: CDR1 LGHNA, CDR2 YNFKEQ. The V gene end was trimmed by 2 bases and the J gene end by 8 bases; junction bases not matched to a gene: 4. Here the CDR3 reads CASSQRGQGDEQFF. The CDR3, as DNA: TGTGCCAGCAGCCAAAGGGGACAGGGCGATGAGCAGTTCTTC.

At least ten counts were recorded for this clonotype. The chain joins TRBV13 to TRBJ2-2; weak D call: TRBD1 (6 bases). The V gene's germline CDR1 is PRHDT and CDR2 FYEKMQ (reference sequence). The CDR3 runs 15 residues. Trimming cost V 5 bases and J 3 bases, with 13 bases left between them. In DNA, the CDR3 is TGTGCCAGCAGCCCCGGGTGGGGGCACACCGGGGAGCTGTTTTTT. The encoded protein is CASSPGWGHTGELFF.

This clonotype has ten or more counts. This rearrangement joins TRBV28 to TRBJ2-6, with 7 bases lining up with TRBD2. The CDR3 runs to 16 residues. Per germline, CDR1 MDHEN and CDR2 SYDVKM. V trimming: 6 bases; J trimming: 0 bases; junction bases outside the gene matches: 5. The CDR3 region has the DNA TGTGCCAGCAGCCGGGGGGACCTCTCTGGGGCCAACGTCCTGACTTTC. This translates into CASSRGDLSGANVLTF.

This clonotype was observed many times. This sequence joins TRBV11-1 and TRBJ2-3; 10 bases agree with TRBD2. This CDR3 has 18 amino acids. V trimming: 3 bases; J trimming: 2 bases; junction bases outside the gene matches: 11. Germline CDR1 SGHAT, CDR2 FQDESV (reference sequence). CDR3 nucleotides: TGTGCCAGCAGCTTCCCAGCGGGAGGGAACCCATTCACAGATACGCAGTATTTT. This sequence encodes CASSFPAGGNPFTDTQYF.

This clonotype came up many times. This chain connects TRBV29-1 to TRBJ2-7; tentative D call: TRBD1 (6 bases). The CDR3 runs to 14 residues. V gave up 6 bases and J gave up 0 bases, with 15 bases separating them. The germline V gene has CDR1 SQVTM and CDR2 ANQGSEA. The CDR3 nucleotides read TGCAGCGTCGCTTCAGGGGCAAACTCCTACGAGCAGTACTTC. Translating it yields CSVASGANSYEQYF.